The clone carrying this T cell receptor beta chain ranks as medium-sized. Its target is unknown. Method: immunoSEQ multiplex PCR; TCRdb's copy keeps in-frame clones and lacks some. The sample shows more than 11,000 clones, about 76% of them seen only once. The entry originates in a study of OX40 agonist ivuxolimab in advanced cancers. Overall study results and limits: At 0.1 to 3.0 mg/kg, CD4+ and CD8+ blood T cells expanded clonally by week 6.

Germline V gene data show CDR1 as SEHNR and CDR2 as FQNEAQ (reference sequence). V was pared by 2 bases and J by 5 bases, with 4 bases between. The CDR3 totals 11 residues. The starting material was CD4+ or CD8+ T cells sorted from blood, obtained in a trial of the OX40 agonist ivuxolimab. The sequence came from an adult with an advanced solid tumor such as melanoma, head and neck, liver or kidney cancer. This chain uses TRBV7-9 with TRBJ2-7, with D unclear. The CDR3 DNA is TGTGCCAGCAGCTTAAAGAACGAGCAGTACTTC. It yields the protein CASSLKNEQYF.